This T cell receptor beta chain was sequenced in a study of blood T cell repertoires in COVID-19. Sequencing was performed with immunoSEQ multiplex PCR; in TCRdb, only in-frame clones are kept and a portion is missing. This table has some 50,000 clones, 80% to 85% appearing once. Germline CDR1 is WNHNN and CDR2 is SYGVQD (reference sequence). The CDR3 length is 14 residues. The V segment lost 5 bases and the J segment 5 bases; nucleotides outside the gene matches: 8. The material sequenced was peripheral blood. The chain couples TRBV10-1 to TRBJ2-7; 8 nucleotides line up with TRBD2. This TCR derives from a man aged 50-60 years with acute or convalescent COVID-19. The CDR3, as DNA: TGCGCCAGCAGTATAGCGGGAATCCCACACGAGCAGTACTTC. This sequence encodes CASSIAGIPHEQYF.